The 5 T cell receptor beta chains presented below share a single source sample, sequenced in a study of regulatory T cells in long-lasting Graves disease. Libraries of TCR beta came from iRepertoire HTBI primers plus Arm-PCR of CDR3 regions. Using its own MiXCR run on the multiplex PCR reads, TCRdb lists one record per CDR3 protein. The sample holds 400,000 to 650,000 distinct CDR3 sequences, roughly 16% seen once. Time point specified: newly diagnosed GD, antithyroid drugs for less than 3 months. From PBMCs, RNA was extracted and then used to make the TCR library. This sample also appeared in a second study, on T cells in Graves' hyperthyroidism and ophthalmopathy.

The specimen was peripheral blood mononuclear cells (PBMCs), collected at new diagnosis, from a patient treated with antithyroid drugs. The receptor set was obtained from a woman aged 35-65 years with Graves disease.

This clonotype was recorded many times. CDR3 region: CASSLGNSDSSYNEQFF. The CDR3 region has the DNA TGTGCCAGCAGCTTAGGGAACAGCGATAGCTCCTACAATGAGCAGTTCTTC. This chain joins TRBV7-3 and TRBJ2-1, with D unclear. This CDR3 contains 17 residues. The germline V gene has CDR1 SGHTA and CDR2 FQGTGA. V lost 2 bases, J lost 0 bases, and 14 bases lay in between.

This clonotype was counted at least ten times. The chain is built from TRBV6-9 and TRBJ1-2, with 8 bases fitting TRBD1. This CDR3 is 15 amino acids long. Germline CDR1 is MNHGY and CDR2 is SVAAGI. The ends lost 4 bases at V and 4 bases at J; junction bases unmatched: 8. CDR3 coding DNA: TGTGCCAGCAGTTCTCGGACAGGGAGGGCCTATGGCTACACCTTC. It is translated as CASSSRTGRAYGYTF.

There are many counts of this clonotype. The chain recombines TRBV28 with TRBJ1-1; D gene unclear. V gave up 7 bases and J gave up 1 base, with 7 bases separating them. Germline V gives CDR1 MDHEN, CDR2 SYDVKM. CDR3 size: 12 residues. CDR3 in amino acids: CASTEGNTEAFF. The CDR3, as DNA: TGTGCCAGCACAGAGGGGAACACTGAAGCTTTCTTT. The variable domain in full, with the rest retrieved from reference TRBV28 and TRBJ1-1, is DVKVTQSSRYLVKRTGEKVFLECVQDMDHENMFWYRQDPGLGLRLIYFSYDVKMKEKGDIPEGYSVSREKKERFSLILESASTNQTSMYLCASTEGNTEAFFGQGTRLTVV.

Turning to this clonotype: It may be a read error: a sequence one base away is much more abundant. This rearrangement joins TRBV11-2 to TRBJ2-5, with D hard to call. V shed 4 bases and J shed 4 bases, with 10 bases lying between them. CDR1 is SGHAT, CDR2 FQNNGV, per germline. This CDR3 region has 13 residues. For the CDR3, the DNA is TGTGCCAGCAGCTACACATTGAGAGAGACCCAGTACTTC. This codes for CASSYTLRETQYF.

This clonotype was seen ten or more times. The chain employs TRBV7-8 and TRBJ2-1, with a possible D match to TRBD2 (5 bases). Germline V gene data show CDR1 as SGHVS and CDR2 as FQNEAQ. V was trimmed by 1 base and J by 4 bases, leaving 14 bases between them. The CDR3 has 16 residues. CDR3: CASSLGWAGRYNEQFF. DNA of the CDR3: TGTGCCAGCAGCTTAGGGTGGGCGGGCCGGTACAATGAGCAGTTCTTC. Using reference TRBV7-8 and TRBJ2-1 for the parts outside the CDR3, the full variable domain is GAGVSQSPRYKVAKRGQDVALRCDPISGHVSLFWYQQALGQGPEFLTYFQNEAQLDKSGLPSDRFFAERPEGSVSTLKIQRTQQEDSAVYLCASSLGWAGRYNEQFFGPGTRLTVL.